This T cell receptor (beta chain) emerged from a study of T cells expressing NK-cell markers. About the research overall: The TCR beta repertoires were obtained from sorted CD3+CD56+NKG2C+, CD3+CD56+NKG2C- and CD3+CD56-NKG2C+ T cells. One of the eight sequenced donors was seronegative, whereas the other seven were HCMV-seropositive.

Looked up from germline, CDR1 is MNHNS and CDR2 is SASEGT. This CDR3 has 17 amino acids. Researchers built TCR beta cDNA using 5'RACE template switching with UMIs. TCRdb re-called the 5' RACE reads and gives one entry per CDR3 protein, without DNA. With about 460,000 distinct CDR3 sequences in the sample, the ten largest clones hold approximately 1.5%. The receptor's source is a woman aged 45 to 65 in good health. The sequencing input was blood T cells: a sorted CD56 or NKG2C T cell subset, CD4+ or CD8+ T cells, or bulk PBMC T cells (not recorded which). The rearrangement joins TRBV6-1 to TRBJ1-5; there is no DNA to check the TCRdb D call of TRBD1. CDR3 residues: CASSEARATVVNQPQHF.